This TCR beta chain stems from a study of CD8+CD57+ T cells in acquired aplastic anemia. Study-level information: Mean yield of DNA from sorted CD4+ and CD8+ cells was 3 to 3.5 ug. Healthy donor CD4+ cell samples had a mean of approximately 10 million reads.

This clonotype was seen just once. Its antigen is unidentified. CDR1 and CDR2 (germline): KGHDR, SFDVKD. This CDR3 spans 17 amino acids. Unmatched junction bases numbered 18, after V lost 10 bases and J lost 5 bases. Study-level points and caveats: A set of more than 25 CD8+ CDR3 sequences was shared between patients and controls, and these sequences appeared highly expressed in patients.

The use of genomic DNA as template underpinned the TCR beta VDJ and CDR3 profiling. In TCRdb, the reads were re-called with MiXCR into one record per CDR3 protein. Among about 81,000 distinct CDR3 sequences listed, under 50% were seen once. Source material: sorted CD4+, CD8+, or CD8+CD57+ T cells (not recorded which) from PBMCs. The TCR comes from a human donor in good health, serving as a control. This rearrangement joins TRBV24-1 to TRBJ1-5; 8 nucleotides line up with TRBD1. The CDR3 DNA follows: TGTGCCACTAGACCCCCGGACAGGGATCAACCTCATCAGCCCCAGCATTTT. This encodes CATRPPDRDQPHQPQHF.